Each of the 8 T cell receptor beta chains below was sequenced from the same sample in a study of cytomegalovirus exposure and HLA in healthy donors. The primer mix had 60 Vbeta and 13 Jbeta primers. Sequencing was performed with immunoSEQ multiplex PCR; in TCRdb, only in-frame clones are kept and a portion is missing. The sample yields about 140,000 clones, roughly four fifths seen once. Sequenced material: PBMCs. All receptors derive from a female donor in good health and CMV-seronegative.

The chain has TRBV6-1 and TRBJ1-4; D unresolved. The CDR3 has 13 amino acids. Germline V CDR1 and CDR2: MNHNS, SASEGT. The V gene lost 8 bases and the J gene lost 4 bases, with 11 bases spanning the gap. CDR3 loop: CASGIVLNEKLFF. DNA for the CDR3: TGTGCCAGCGGCATTGTTCTTAATGAAAAACTGTTTTTT.

The chain joins TRBV6-1 to TRBJ1-1; the D is unclear. The CDR3 is made up of 13 amino acids. Trimming shortened V by 4 bases and J by 4 bases, and 10 bases separated the two germline ends. Per germline, CDR1 MNHNS and CDR2 SASEGT. In DNA, the CDR3 is TGTGCCAGCAGTGCTACCCAACTCACTGAAGCTTTCTTT. Its translation: CASSATQLTEAFF.

The rearrangement uses TRBV14 and TRBJ2-1; the match to TRBD1 covers 10 bases. Germline values: CDR1 SGHDN, CDR2 FVKESK. The ends lost 3 bases at V and 14 bases at J; junction bases unmatched: 7. This CDR3 has 13 residues. The chain's CDR3 is CASSHRTGGMKFF. CDR3 bases: TGTGCCAGCAGCCACAGGACAGGGGGTATGAAGTTCTTC.

This clone was seen more than once but under ten times. V and J are TRBV5-4 and TRBJ2-5; D perhaps matches TRBD1 (5 bases). The germline V gene encodes CDR1 SGHNT and CDR2 YYREEE (reference sequence). V lost 2 bases and J lost 5, with 10 bases in between. There are 13 residues in the CDR3. This CDR3 is CASSLGAEETQYF. The DNA of the CDR3 is TGTGCCAGCAGCTTAGGGGCGGAGGAGACCCAGTACTTC. The variable domain in full, with the rest retrieved from reference TRBV5-4 and TRBJ2-5, is ETGVTQSPTHLIKTRGQQVTLRCSSQSGHNTVSWYQQALGQGPQFIFQYYREEENGRGNFPPRFSGLQFPNYSSELNVNALELDDSALYLCASSLGAEETQYFGPGTRLLVL.

The chain is built from TRBV6-1 and TRBJ2-5, with a weak D call TRBD1 (6 bases). The J call may be faulty, since TRBJ2-7 better matches the DNA end. The germline CDR1 and CDR2 sequences are MNHNS and SASEGT. This CDR3 has 15 residues. The CDR3 region has the DNA TGTGCCAGCAGTGAAGGGACAGCGGCGACCTACGAGCAGTACTTC. Translated: CASSEGTAATYEQYF.

The chain combines TRBV18 with TRBJ2-3, with 7 bases matching TRBD2. CDR1 is KGHSH, CDR2 LQKENI, per germline. The trim removed 1 base at V and 4 bases at J, leaving 8 bases unmatched. The CDR3 has 16 amino acids. In DNA form, the CDR3 reads TGTGCCAGCTCACCACAGGGACTAAGTACGGCAGATACGCAGTATTTT. Amino acid sequence: CASSPQGLSTADTQYF.

The chain recombines TRBV5-6 with TRBJ1-3; D is perhaps TRBD1 (5 bases). Trimming pared 4 bases from V and 4 bases from J, leaving 15 bases between. The CDR3 contains 15 residues. CDR1 and CDR2 (germline): SGHDT, YYEEEE. The CDR3 coding sequence is TGTGCCAGCAGCACTCAGGCAGGGTCCGGAAACACCATATATTTT. Translated: CASSTQAGSGNTIYF.

The J gene is TRBJ2-7, the V gene TRBV4-1; possible D gene TRBD1, 6 bases. Germline V CDR1 and CDR2: MGHRA, YSYEKL. The V and J ends lost 0 bases and 6 bases respectively, with 21 bases between them. The CDR3 length is 17 residues. The chain's CDR3 is CASSQELQGWTAREQYF. In nucleotides, the CDR3 is TGCGCCAGCAGCCAAGAACTCCAAGGTTGGACAGCTCGCGAGCAGTACTTC.